What follows are 32 T cell receptor beta chains derived from one specimen sequenced in a study of regulatory T cells in long-lasting Graves disease (dated by TCRdb to the early 2020s). Libraries were made using multiplex PCR. The data were produced on an Illumina HiSeq 4000. TCR beta libraries were built with iRepertoire HTBI primers and Arm-PCR amplification of CDR3 regions. Using fastp at Q25 and MiXCR, TCRdb reprocessed the public reads and kept productive beta chains. One record per CDR3 amino acid sequence lists the most common genes and DNA. The sample table shows approximately 290,000 distinct CDR3 sequences, and around 23% are seen once. The leading ten clones occupy 45% to 70% of the sample. This specimen's time point label, per the study, means: persistent/refractory GD, antithyroid drugs over 5 years with positive TRAb. For both TCR sequencing and RNA sequencing, RNA was extracted from PBMCs in TRIzol.

This sample comprised peripheral blood mononuclear cells (PBMCs), obtained when the disease was refractory, from a patient treated with antithyroid drugs. Receptors originate from a female donor with Graves disease.

This clonotype has just a few counts. This chain uses TRBV5-1 with TRBJ1-1, with D hard to call. V was cut by 0 bases and J by 7 bases, with 13 bases left in between. CDR3 length equals 14 residues. Germline V CDR1 and CDR2: SGHRS, YFSETQ. The CDR3 region has the DNA TGCGCCAGCAGCTTGGACGCTGCCGCCCGTGAAGCTTTCTTT. It translates to CASSLDAAAREAFF.

This clonotype showed up many times. This chain connects TRBV28 to TRBJ2-4; no clear D gene. CDR1 is MDHEN and CDR2 is SYDVKM in the germline V gene. The CDR3 has 16 amino acids. The V end was cut by 4 bases, the J end by 6 bases, with 19 bases between. CDR3 amino acids: CASSSPQTARGNIQYF. Written as DNA, the CDR3 is TGTGCCAGCAGTTCCCCCCAGACGGCCCGTGGAAACATTCAGTACTTC.

This clonotype came up many times. V is TRBV3-1 and J is TRBJ2-7, with TRBD2 as a possible D gene (6 bases). The V gene lost 4 bases and the J gene lost 2 bases, with 12 bases spanning the gap. The CDR3 is 14 amino acids. Germline V lookup: CDR1 LGHDT, CDR2 YNNKEL (reference sequence). CDR3 amino acids: CASSPTRGPYEQYF. The CDR3 DNA reads as TGTGCCAGCAGCCCGACTAGAGGGCCCTACGAGCAGTACTTC.

As to this clonotype: A much larger clone lies a single base off, so this may be a read error. The gene calls are TRBV24-1 and TRBJ2-2, with 8 bases matching TRBD2. Germline lookup yields CDR1 KGHDR and CDR2 SFDVKD. This CDR3 region has 12 residues. CDR3 DNA sequence: TGTGCCACCAGTGATTTAAGCGGGGGGCTGTTTTTT. The encoded protein is CATSDLSGGLFF.

This clonotype was counted at least ten times. V gene TRBV7-2 combines with J gene TRBJ1-1, with a possible D match to TRBD1 (5 bases). Germline V gene data show CDR1 as SGHTA and CDR2 as FQGNSA. Trimming shortened V by 5 bases and J by 0 bases, and 7 bases separated the two germline ends. The CDR3 is 13 amino acids. The CDR3 loop is CASSLTVNTEAFF. CDR3 nucleotide sequence: TGTGCCAGCAGCCTGACAGTGAACACTGAAGCTTTCTTT. Together with reference TRBV7-2 and TRBJ1-1, the CDR3 gives the full variable domain: GAGVSQSPSNKVTEKGKDVELRCDPISGHTALYWYRQSLGQGLEFLIYFQGNSAPDKSGLPSDRFSAERTGGSVSTLTIQRTQQEDSAVYLCASSLTVNTEAFFGQGTRLTVV.

In this sample, this clonotype turned up a few times. The chain recombines TRBV7-2 with TRBJ2-3; 9 nucleotides align to TRBD2. Germline V CDR1 and CDR2: SGHTA, FQGNSA. Trimming took 8 bases from V and 1 from J; bases not matched to a gene: 10. This CDR3 contains 16 residues. This CDR3 reads CASGQSGRWGTDTQYF. CDR3 nucleotides: TGTGCCAGCGGCCAAAGCGGGAGGTGGGGCACAGATACGCAGTATTTT.

The V call is TRBV20-1, the J call TRBJ2-7; D is uncertain. V was trimmed by 3 bases and J by 3 bases, leaving 18 bases between them. CDR1 and CDR2 from the germline V gene are DFQATT and SNEGSKA (reference sequence). The CDR3 consists of 15 residues. The CDR3 sequence: CSASGRQRRDYEQYF. For the CDR3, the DNA is TGCAGTGCTAGTGGTCGGCAACGGAGAGACTACGAGCAGTACTTC.

In its sample, this clonotype was seen many times. The V gene is TRBV11-1, the J gene TRBJ1-1; a possible D gene is TRBD1 (5 bases). The germline CDR1 and CDR2 sequences are SGHAT and FQDESV (reference sequence). V was shortened by 5 bases and J by 10 bases, with 14 bases between the two germline ends. CDR3 size: 12 residues. The CDR3 here is CASSLTLGVAFF. In nucleotides, the CDR3 is TGTGCCAGCAGCCTGACTCTGGGGGTAGCTTTCTTT.

The sample holds a few counts of this clonotype. V and J are TRBV11-2 and TRBJ1-6, with D perhaps matching TRBD1 (5 bases). CDR3 length equals 14 residues. V was pared by 3 bases and J by 8 bases, with 11 bases between. CDR1 SGHAT and CDR2 FQNNGV come from the germline V gene. The CDR3 sequence is CASSFGGRDSPLHF. CDR3 coding DNA: TGTGCCAGCAGCTTCGGGGGTCGGGATTCACCCCTCCACTTT.

The J gene is TRBJ1-5, the V gene TRBV7-2; 7 bases match TRBD1. The junction had 11 bases not matched to a gene; V was cut back by 5 bases and J by 4 bases. CDR1 is SGHTA, CDR2 FQGNSA, per germline. The CDR3 sequence is 16 residues long. The CDR3 region is CASSPVTGNGNQPQHF. DNA of the CDR3: TGTGCCAGCAGCCCCGTGACAGGGAATGGTAATCAGCCCCAGCATTTT.

This clonotype was picked up many times. V usage is TRBV28 and J usage is TRBJ1-6, with 7 positions matching TRBD1. The V and J ends lost 6 bases and 10 bases, in that order; junction bases with no gene match: 9. Germline CDR1 is MDHEN and CDR2 is SYDVKM. The CDR3 is 14 residues long. The CDR3, as DNA: TGTGCCAGCAGCCTGGACAGGCCTGGATCACCCCTCCACTTT. Its translation: CASSLDRPGSPLHF.

Only a few counts were recorded for this clonotype. This chain uses TRBV7-2 with TRBJ2-5; 10 bases align to TRBD2. TRBJ2-7 explains the end of the DNA better; the J call may be wrong. Germline lookup yields CDR1 SGHTA and CDR2 FQGNSA. The CDR3 contains 16 residues. In DNA, the CDR3 is TGTGCCAGCAGCTTAGCGGTTAGCGGGGGGCCCTACGAGCAGTACTTC. Translation gives CASSLAVSGGPYEQYF.

The gene calls are TRBV6-1 and TRBJ2-7; no definite D call. The V gene's germline CDR1 is MNHNS and CDR2 SASEGT. The CDR3 covers 12 residues. Trimming removed 4 bases at V and 4 bases at J, with 8 bases between. This CDR3 reads CASSATSYEQYF. CDR3 DNA: TGTGCCAGCAGTGCCACCTCATACGAGCAGTACTTC.

This clonotype was counted only a few times. The chain uses TRBV19 and TRBJ2-4; TRBD2 agrees at 8 bases. V shed 6 bases and J 7 bases; nucleotides not matched to a gene: 8. The germline CDR1 and CDR2 sequences are LNHDA and SQIVND (reference sequence). The CDR3 contains 14 residues. CDR3 bases: TGTGCCAGTAGCATACTAGCGGATCAGAACATTCAGTACTTC. It yields the protein CASSILADQNIQYF.

This chain links TRBV7-9 with TRBJ2-7; 9 bases are a match to TRBD1. V lost 8 bases and J lost 6; bases outside the gene matches: 14. Germline loops: CDR1 SEHNR, CDR2 FQNEAQ (reference sequence). The CDR3 has 15 residues. CDR3 protein: CASDLGLGQGFEQYF. The CDR3 nucleotides are TGTGCCAGCGACCTAGGGCTCGGACAGGGGTTCGAGCAGTACTTC.

This chain joins TRBV4-1 and TRBJ2-2; no reliable D call. Germline V CDR1 and CDR2: MGHRA, YSYEKL. This CDR3 is built from 12 residues. V lost 6 bases, J lost 4 bases, and 6 bases lay in between. Here the CDR3 reads CASSHRTGELFF. The DNA for the CDR3 is TGCGCCAGCAGTCACCGCACCGGGGAGCTGTTTTTT.

This clonotype was observed many times. V is TRBV6-1 and J is TRBJ1-2; 7 bases fit TRBD1. This CDR3 contains 14 residues. V shed 5 bases and J 2 bases; nucleotides not matched to a gene: 5. Germline lookup yields CDR1 MNHNS and CDR2 SASEGT. The CDR3 protein is CASSLTGVNYGYTF. The CDR3, as DNA: TGTGCCAGCAGTCTAACAGGGGTGAACTATGGCTACACCTTC.

Ten or more counts support this clonotype. The CDR3 region has the DNA TGTGCCAGCAGCCCTCGTGGGATCTACGAGCAGTACTTC. It specifies CASSPRGIYEQYF. The V gene is TRBV7-8, the J gene TRBJ2-7; no clear D. Trimming removed 5 bases at V and 3 bases at J, with 11 bases between. The CDR3 is 13 residues long. The germline V gene encodes CDR1 SGHVS and CDR2 FQNEAQ.

This clonotype was found a few times. The V and J genes are TRBV14 and TRBJ2-7; possibly TRBD2 for D (5 bases). Per germline, CDR1 SGHDN and CDR2 FVKESK. The CDR3 contains 13 residues. Trimming left V 0 bases short and J 6 bases short, with 9 bases between. The CDR3 bases are TGTGCCAGCAGCCAAGATTTCGGAGGCGAGCAGTACTTC. Amino acids: CASSQDFGGEQYF.

This chain joins TRBV13 and TRBJ2-7; D gene unclear. From germline, CDR1 is PRHDT and CDR2 FYEKMQ (reference sequence). V was shortened by 1 base and J by 2 bases, with 12 bases between the two germline ends. The CDR3 is 15 amino acids. The CDR3 sequence: CASSLVRQQPYEQYF. CDR3 in DNA: TGTGCCAGCAGCTTAGTTAGGCAGCAACCCTACGAGCAGTACTTC.

The chain uses TRBV6-9 and TRBJ2-4; TRBD2 matches 7 bases. Germline CDR1 is MNHGY and CDR2 is SVAAGI. Trimming took 3 bases from V and 4 from J; bases not matched to a gene: 12. The CDR3 is made up of 17 amino acids. CDR3 protein: CASSYPQGGSSKNIQYF. The CDR3 DNA reads as TGTGCCAGCAGTTACCCCCAAGGCGGGAGTAGTAAAAACATTCAGTACTTC.

This clonotype was seen at least ten times. The chain is built from TRBV28 and TRBJ1-1; TRBD1 is a possible D gene (5 bases). The CDR3 extends over 13 amino acids. Germline loops: CDR1 MDHEN, CDR2 SYDVKM. V gave up 3 bases and J gave up 4 bases, with 9 bases separating them. As DNA, the CDR3 is TGTGCCAGCAGTTTGCAGGGTCCCACTGAAGCTTTCTTT. Translated: CASSLQGPTEAFF.

This clonotype was counted many times. V and J are TRBV11-2 and TRBJ1-1; 9 bases are a match to TRBD1. This CDR3 region has 15 residues. Germline CDR1 and CDR2: SGHAT and FQNNGV. With V trimmed by 6 bases and J by 3 bases, 8 bases remained unmatched. The CDR3 loop is CASRRTGVGDTEAFF. The CDR3 coding sequence is TGTGCCAGCAGACGGACAGGGGTGGGAGACACTGAAGCTTTCTTT.

This clonotype has a count of ten or more. This chain joins TRBV28 and TRBJ1-2; TRBD1 matches at 9 bases. The CDR3 consists of 15 residues. After removal of 5 bases from V and 1 base from J, the junction contained 5 bases not matched to a gene. Germline CDR1 and CDR2: MDHEN and SYDVKM. The CDR3 region is CASSHGTGRNYGYTF. CDR3 sequence (DNA): TGTGCCAGCAGTCACGGGACAGGGCGTAACTATGGCTACACCTTC.

This clonotype came up a few times. The chain carries TRBV7-9 and TRBJ1-1; D perhaps matches TRBD1 (5 bases). The CDR3 runs to 15 residues. The V gene's germline CDR1 is SEHNR and CDR2 FQNEAQ (reference sequence). V was cut by 5 bases and J by 6 bases, with 19 bases left in between. The CDR3: CASSGSTGAISEAFF. CDR3 DNA sequence: TGTGCCAGCAGCGGAAGTACAGGTGCTATCTCTGAAGCTTTCTTT.

V gene TRBV9 combines with J gene TRBJ1-2; 10 bases map to TRBD1. CDR3 length: 16 amino acids. Trimming took 4 bases from V and 4 from J; bases not matched to a gene: 10. Germline CDR1 reads SGDLS; CDR2 reads YYNGEE. The CDR3 spells CASSPSGTGVPYGYTF. The CDR3 nucleotides read TGTGCCAGCAGCCCTAGTGGGACAGGGGTTCCCTATGGCTACACCTTC.

This sequence joins TRBV7-9 and TRBJ2-5; D not resolved. Germline CDR1 SEHNR, CDR2 FQNEAQ (reference sequence). This CDR3 contains 13 residues. Trimming left V 3 bases short and J 5 bases short, with 10 bases between. CDR3 sequence: CASSFALMETQYF. CDR3 coding DNA: TGTGCCAGCAGCTTCGCGTTGATGGAGACCCAGTACTTC.

The chain employs TRBV7-9 and TRBJ2-1; 7 bases align to TRBD2. The germline V gene encodes CDR1 SEHNR and CDR2 FQNEAQ (reference sequence). The CDR3 covers 16 residues. Trimming removed 5 bases from V and 13 bases from J; junction bases left unmatched: 20. The CDR3 is CASSPSQRGFRDPQFF. DNA for the CDR3: TGTGCCAGCAGCCCATCACAGCGGGGTTTTCGGGACCCCCAGTTCTTC.

The chain uses TRBV5-1 and TRBJ2-5; D uncertain. Deletions cut 0 bases from V and 2 bases from J, with 14 bases between. The CDR3 sequence is 16 residues long. CDR1 and CDR2 from the germline V gene are SGHRS and YFSETQ. The CDR3: CASSLASGSQQETQYF. Here the CDR3 DNA reads TGCGCCAGCAGCTTGGCCTCTGGCAGCCAACAAGAGACCCAGTACTTC.

This clonotype turned up a few times. V is TRBV24-1 and J is TRBJ2-5, with TRBD1 matching 7 bases. J gave up 0 bases and V 7 bases, and 4 bases lay outside the gene matches. Germline V gene lookup returns CDR1 KGHDR and CDR2 SFDVKD. This CDR3 region has 14 residues. CDR3 protein: CATRETGNQETQYF. The DNA of the CDR3 is TGTGCCACCAGAGAGACAGGGAACCAAGAGACCCAGTACTTC.

The V and J genes are TRBV20-1 and TRBJ2-1; TRBD2 agrees at 8 bases. Germline CDR1 is DFQATT and CDR2 is SNEGSKA (reference sequence). V was pared by 3 bases and J by 2 bases, with 3 bases of the junction left unmatched. This CDR3 region has 14 residues. As DNA, the CDR3 is TGCAGTGCTAGCACGGGAGGGGCCTACAATGAGCAGTTCTTC. This sequence encodes CSASTGGAYNEQFF.

The J gene is TRBJ1-1, the V gene TRBV2; D may be TRBD1 (5 bases). The germline gives CDR1 SNHLY, CDR2 FYNNEI. V was trimmed by 5 bases and J by 4 bases, leaving 11 bases between them. The length of the CDR3 is 13 residues. Here the CDR3 reads CASSKGGTTEAFF. In DNA, the CDR3 is TGTGCCAGCAGTAAGGGAGGGACCACTGAAGCTTTCTTT.